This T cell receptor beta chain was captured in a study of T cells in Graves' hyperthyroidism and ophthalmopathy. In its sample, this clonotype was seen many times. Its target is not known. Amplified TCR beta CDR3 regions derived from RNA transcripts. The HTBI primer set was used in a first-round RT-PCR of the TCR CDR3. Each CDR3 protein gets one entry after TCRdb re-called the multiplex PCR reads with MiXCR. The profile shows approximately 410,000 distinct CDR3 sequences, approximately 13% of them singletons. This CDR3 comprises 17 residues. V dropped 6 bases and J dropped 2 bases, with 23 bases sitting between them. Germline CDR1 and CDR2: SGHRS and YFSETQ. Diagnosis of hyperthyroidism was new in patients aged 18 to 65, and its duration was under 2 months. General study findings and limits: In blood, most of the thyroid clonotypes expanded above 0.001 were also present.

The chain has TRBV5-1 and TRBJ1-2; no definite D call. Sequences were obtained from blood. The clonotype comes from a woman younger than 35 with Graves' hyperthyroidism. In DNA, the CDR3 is TGCGCCAGCAACCCATCGGGATCCTACGTATTCAACTATGGCTACACCTTC. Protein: CASNPSGSYVFNYGYTF. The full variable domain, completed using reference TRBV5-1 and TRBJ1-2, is KAGVTQTPRYLIKTRGQQVTLSCSPISGHRSVSWYQQTPGQGLQFLFEYFSETQRNKGNFPGRFSGRQFSNSRSEMNVSTLELGDSALYLCASNPSGSYVFNYGYTFGSGTRLTVV.